This TCR beta chain was obtained from a study of vaccination and CD4 T cells after COVID-19. In the study overall: Overlapping spike peptides from SARS-CoV-2, HCoV-NL63, HCoV-OC43 and HCoV-229E served to stimulate the cells.

Oncomine TCR Beta short-read sequencing was applied to DNA from cultured CD4+ T cells. TCRdb analysed the PCR reads with MiXCR anew, one entry per CDR3 protein. In the table there are some 20,000 distinct CDR3 sequences, about two fifths of which are singletons. This clonotype was seen only a few times. The target antigen is unknown. Treatment specified: approximately nine-day PBMC culture with coronavirus spike peptide pools or control peptides (ViraFEST assay). Trimming pared 6 bases from V and 10 bases from J, leaving 15 bases between. The germline gives CDR1 SNHLY, CDR2 FYNNEI. This CDR3 comprises 12 residues.

V gene TRBV2 combines with J gene TRBJ1-2; D possibly corresponds to TRBD1 (6 bases). This sequence was found in a human donor who had recovered from COVID-19. Sequences were obtained from CD4+ T cells from blood, cultured in vitro. As DNA, the CDR3 is TGTGCCAGCAGGCACGGGACAACCGCCTACACCTTC. Translation: CASRHGTTAYTF.